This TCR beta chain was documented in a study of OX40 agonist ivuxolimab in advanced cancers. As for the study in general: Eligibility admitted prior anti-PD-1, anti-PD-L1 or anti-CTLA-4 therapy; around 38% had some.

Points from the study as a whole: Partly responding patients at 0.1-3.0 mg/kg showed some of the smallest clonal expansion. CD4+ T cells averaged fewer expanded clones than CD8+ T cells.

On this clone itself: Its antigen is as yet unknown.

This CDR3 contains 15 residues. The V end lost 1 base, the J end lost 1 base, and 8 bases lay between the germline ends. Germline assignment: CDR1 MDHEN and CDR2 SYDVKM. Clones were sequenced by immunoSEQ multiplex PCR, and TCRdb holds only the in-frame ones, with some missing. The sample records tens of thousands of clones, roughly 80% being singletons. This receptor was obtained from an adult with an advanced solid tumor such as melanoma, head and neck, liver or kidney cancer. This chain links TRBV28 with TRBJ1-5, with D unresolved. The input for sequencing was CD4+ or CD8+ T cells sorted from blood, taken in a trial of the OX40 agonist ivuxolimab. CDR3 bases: TGTGCCAGCAGTTTATTGGATGGGAGCAATCAGCCCCAGCATTTT. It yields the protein CASSLLDGSNQPQHF.